Each of the 2 T cell receptor beta chains below was sequenced from the same sample in a study of PD-1 blockade in classical Hodgkin lymphoma. Every patient had relapsed following autologous stem cell transplantation, and cohorts differed in brentuximab vedotin exposure. Sequencing used immunoSEQ multiplex PCR; TCRdb keeps in-frame clones, though not all of them. Here the sample spans fewer than 80,000 clones, about 64% being singletons. Here the sequenced sample was peripheral blood mononuclear cells (PBMCs), taken before the second cycle of nivolumab. Receptors originate from a human donor with classical Hodgkin lymphoma.

V is TRBV2 and J is TRBJ1-1, with 7 bases identical to TRBD1. Germline CDR1 and CDR2: SNHLY and FYNNEI. The junction had 10 bases not matched to a gene; V was cut back by 8 bases and J by 4 bases. The CDR3 is made up of 14 amino acids. DNA of the CDR3: TGTGCCAGCTCCCTGCAGGGGGGGATCACTGAAGCTTTCTTT. This codes for CASSLQGGITEAFF.

The chain uses TRBV2 and TRBJ2-7; D uncertain. The CDR3 runs to 11 residues. V lost 6 bases and J lost 1, with 4 bases in between. CDR1 is SNHLY, CDR2 FYNNEI, per germline. The CDR3, as DNA: TGTGCCAGCAGACAATCCTACGAGCAGTACTTC. Protein sequence: CASRQSYEQYF.